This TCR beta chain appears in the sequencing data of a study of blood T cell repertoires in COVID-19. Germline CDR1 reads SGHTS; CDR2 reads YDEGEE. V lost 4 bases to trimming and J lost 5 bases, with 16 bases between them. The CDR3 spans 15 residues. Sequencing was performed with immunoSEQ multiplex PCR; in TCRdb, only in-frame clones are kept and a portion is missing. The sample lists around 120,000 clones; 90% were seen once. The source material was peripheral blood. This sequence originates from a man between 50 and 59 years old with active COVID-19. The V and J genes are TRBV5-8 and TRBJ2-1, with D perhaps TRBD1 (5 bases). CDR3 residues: CASSPALADNNEQFF. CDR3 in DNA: TGTGCCAGCAGCCCCGCATTGGCGGACAACAATGAGCAGTTCTTC.